This T cell receptor (beta chain) was recovered during a study of T cells in Graves' hyperthyroidism and ophthalmopathy. Study-level information: Peripheral blood was collected at initial diagnosis, before any treatment. Study-level findings and limits: Appearing also in blood were most of the thyroid clonotypes expanded above 0.001.

Amplification targeted TCR beta CDR3 regions from RNA transcripts. In the first-round RT-PCR of the TCR CDR3, the HTBI primer set was used. TCRdb passed the multiplex PCR reads through MiXCR, listing each CDR3 protein once. Among approximately 360,000 distinct CDR3 sequences listed, approximately 15% were seen once. There are many counts of this clonotype. Its antigen is still unknown. V gave up 0 bases and J gave up 7 bases; unmatched junction bases: 14. Germline CDR1 reads SGHRS; CDR2 reads YFSETQ. The CDR3 is 17 residues long. Fresh peripheral blood, around 9.2 ml of it, supplied the PBMCs. The V call is TRBV5-1, the J call TRBJ2-7, with TRBD1 matching over 9 bases. The clonotype originates from a woman aged 18-29 years with Graves' hyperthyroidism that later progressed to Graves' ophthalmopathy. Material for sequencing was blood. CDR3 nucleotides: TGCGCCAGCAGCTTGGCCGGGCTGGGACAGGGATTGGGAGAGCAGTACTTC. It translates to CASSLAGLGQGLGEQYF.